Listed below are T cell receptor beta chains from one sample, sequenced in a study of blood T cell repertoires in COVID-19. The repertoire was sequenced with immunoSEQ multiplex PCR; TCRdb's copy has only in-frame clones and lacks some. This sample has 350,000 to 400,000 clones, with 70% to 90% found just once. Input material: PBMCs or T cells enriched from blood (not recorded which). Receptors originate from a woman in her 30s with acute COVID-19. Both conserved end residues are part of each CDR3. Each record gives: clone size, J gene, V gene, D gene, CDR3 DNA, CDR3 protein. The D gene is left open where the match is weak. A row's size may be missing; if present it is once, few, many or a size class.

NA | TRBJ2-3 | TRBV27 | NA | TGTGCCAGCAGTTTTTTCTCCAAGCGGGTGAGCACAGATACGCAGTATTTT | CASSFFSKRVSTDTQYF
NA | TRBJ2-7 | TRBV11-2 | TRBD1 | TGTGCCAGCAGCTTAAGTGCAGGGGGCTACGAGCAGTACTTC | CASSLSAGGYEQYF
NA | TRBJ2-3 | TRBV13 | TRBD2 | TGTGCCAGCAGCCAACCTATAGCGGGGGGCCGCACAGATACGCAGTATTTT | CASSQPIAGGRTDTQYF
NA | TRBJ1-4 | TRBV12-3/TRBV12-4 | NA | TGTGCCAGCAGTATCTCACCTGGGGGGAAACTGTTTTTT | CASSISPGGKLFF
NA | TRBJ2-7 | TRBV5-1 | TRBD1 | TGCGCCAGCAGCGTAGCCGGGACAGGTTTCTCCTACGAGCAGTACTTC | CASSVAGTGFSYEQYF
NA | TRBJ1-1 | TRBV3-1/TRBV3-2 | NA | TGTGCCAGCAGCCAAGATGGGGCGAACCGCCACACTGAAGCTTTCTTT | CASSQDGANRHTEAFF
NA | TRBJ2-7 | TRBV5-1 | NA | TGCGCCAGCAGCTTGGATCAGGGTATCTACGAGCAGTACTTC | CASSLDQGIYEQYF
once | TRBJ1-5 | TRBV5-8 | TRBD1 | TGTGCCAGCAGCTCCGCCAGGGGGGCTGATCAGCCCCAGCATTTT | CASSSARGADQPQHF
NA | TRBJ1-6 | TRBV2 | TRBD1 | TGTGCCAGCACCGGGACAGGGGGCTCCAATAATTCACCCCTCCACTTT | CASTGTGGSNNSPLHF
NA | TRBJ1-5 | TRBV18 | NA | TGTGCCAGCTCACCAGGACAGAGCAATCAGCCCCAGCATTTT | CASSPGQSNQPQHF
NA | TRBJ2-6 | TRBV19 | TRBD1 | TGTGCCAGTAGCGGACGGACAGGTTCCGGGGCCAACGTCCTGACTTTC | CASSGRTGSGANVLTF
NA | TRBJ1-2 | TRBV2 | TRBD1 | TGTGCCAGCATTCGAGGAGGGGGCGACTATGGCTACACCTTC | CASIRGGGDYGYTF
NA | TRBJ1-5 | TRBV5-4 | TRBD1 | TGTGCCAGCAACGGGTATGGACAGGGGAATCAGCCCCAGCATTTT | CASNGYGQGNQPQHF
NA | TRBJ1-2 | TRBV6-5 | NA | TGTGCCAGCAGCCAGATATTCTATGGCTACACCTTC | CASSQIFYGYTF
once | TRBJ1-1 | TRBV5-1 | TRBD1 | TGCGCCAGCAGCCGGTCAGGGGGCCTGGAGACTGAAGCTTTCTTT | CASSRSGGLETEAFF
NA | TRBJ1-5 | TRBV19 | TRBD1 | TGTGCCAGTAGTATGGGACAGGGGGCTGTTCAGCCCCAGCATTTT | CASSMGQGAVQPQHF
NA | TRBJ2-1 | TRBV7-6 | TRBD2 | TGTGCCAGCAGCTTAGTCTGGACTAGCGGGGGGGCGAATGAGCAGTTCTTC | CASSLVWTSGGANEQFF
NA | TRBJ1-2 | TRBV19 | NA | TGTGCCAGTAGTGAACCCAGGGGATCGGGCTATGGCTACACCTTC | CASSEPRGSGYGYTF
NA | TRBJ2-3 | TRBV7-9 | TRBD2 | TGTGCCAGCAGCCGCGGTAGCGGGGTGGGAGATACGCAGTATTTT | CASSRGSGVGDTQYF
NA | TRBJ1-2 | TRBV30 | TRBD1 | TGTGCCTGGAGAACAGGGGGCCCCTATGGCTACACCTTC | CAWRTGGPYGYTF
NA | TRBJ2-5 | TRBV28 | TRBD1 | TGTGCCAGCAGTTTAGGACAGGGGTCAGCAGAGACCCAGTACTTC | CASSLGQGSAETQYF
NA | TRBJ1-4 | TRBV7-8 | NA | TGTGCCAGCAGTCAAGCGGGCAGGGCTAATGAAAAACTGTTTTTT | CASSQAGRANEKLFF
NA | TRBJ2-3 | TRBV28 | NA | TGTGCCAGCAGTTTAAGGCAGGGCGCGCAGTATTTT | CASSLRQGAQYF
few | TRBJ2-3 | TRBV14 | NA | TGTGCCAGCAGCCACGGGGGAAGCACAGATACGCAGTATTTT | CASSHGGSTDTQYF
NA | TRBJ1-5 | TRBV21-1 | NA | TGTGCCAGCAGCAAAGGCGGAGGGGAGTACCCTTCCTGGAGCAATCAGCCCCAGCATTTT | CASSKGGGEYPSWSNQPQHF
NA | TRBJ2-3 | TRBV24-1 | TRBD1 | TGTGCCACCAGTGATTTGCAGGGGGACACAGATACGCAGTATTTT | CATSDLQGDTDTQYF
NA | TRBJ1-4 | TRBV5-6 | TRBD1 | TGTGCCAGCAGCTTGATAACCAACAGGGGCCTTTTTGAAAAACTGTTTTTT | CASSLITNRGLFEKLFF
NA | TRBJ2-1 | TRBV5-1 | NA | TGCGCCAGCAGCTTGGTCAGGGTTAATGAGCAGTTCTTC | CASSLVRVNEQFF
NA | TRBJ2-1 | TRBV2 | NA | TGTGCCAGCAATTTCGGGGGGCCGGGTAACAATGAGCAGTTCTTC | CASNFGGPGNNEQFF
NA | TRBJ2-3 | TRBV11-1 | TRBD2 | TGTGCCAGCAGCCCGCCGGGACTAGCGGGCACAGATACGCAGTATTTT | CASSPPGLAGTDTQYF
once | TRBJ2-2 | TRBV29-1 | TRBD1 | TGCAGCGCTAAGATCACAGGGGGTTCCGGGGAGCTGTTTTTT | CSAKITGGSGELFF
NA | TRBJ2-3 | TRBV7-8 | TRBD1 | TGTGCCAGCAGCTTAGTGAGGGGGCTAACAGATACGCAGTATTTT | CASSLVRGLTDTQYF
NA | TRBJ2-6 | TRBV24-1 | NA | TGTGCCACCAGTGAGCGTGGACACTCTGGGGCCAACGTCCTGACTTTC | CATSERGHSGANVLTF
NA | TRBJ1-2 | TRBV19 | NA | TGTGCCAGTATCCCCGGGGGTGGCTATGGCTACACCTTC | CASIPGGGYGYTF
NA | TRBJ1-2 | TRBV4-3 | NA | TGCGCCAGCAGCCAAGAGGGCAGCTATGGCTACACCTTC | CASSQEGSYGYTF
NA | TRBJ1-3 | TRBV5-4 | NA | TGTGCCAGCAGCTTCCAGGCATCTGGAAACACCATATATTTT | CASSFQASGNTIYF
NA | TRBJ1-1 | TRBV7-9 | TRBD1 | TGTGCCAGCAGCCCGACAGGGTCCGCTGAAGCTTTCTTT | CASSPTGSAEAFF
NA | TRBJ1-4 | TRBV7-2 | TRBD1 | TGTGCCAGCAGCTTCGACAGGGCTTCTAATGAAAAACTGTTTTTT | CASSFDRASNEKLFF
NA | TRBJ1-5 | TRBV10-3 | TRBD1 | TGTGCCATCAGGGGACAGGGGGCGAATCAGCCCCAGCATTTT | CAIRGQGANQPQHF
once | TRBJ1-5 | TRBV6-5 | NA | TGTGCCAGCAGTTACAGGGGTGAGCCCCAGCATTTT | CASSYRGEPQHF
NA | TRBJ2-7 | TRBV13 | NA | TGTGCCAGCAGCTTAGGGCGTAGCAACTACGAGCAGTACTTC | CASSLGRSNYEQYF
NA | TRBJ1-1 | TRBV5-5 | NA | TGTGCCAGCAGCTTTCAGGGTAACACTGAAGCTTTCTTT | CASSFQGNTEAFF
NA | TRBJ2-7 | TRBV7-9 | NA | TGTGCCAGCAGCCATAGGGGCCAAATCTTGACAGAGCAGTACTTC | CASSHRGQILTEQYF